This TCR beta chain was sequenced in a study of response to subunit inactivated influenza vaccine. Study-level points and caveats: New T cells are recruited in small numbers by each seasonal influenza vaccination, according to the authors' suggestion.

Comment on this clonotype: Its antigen is unknown.

MiXCR, applied by TCRdb to the RT-PCR reads, yields one record per CDR3 protein. The sample consists of fewer than 600,000 distinct CDR3 sequences, more than 7% of them appearing once. CDR1 and CDR2 from the germline V gene are LGHNA and YSLEER. The CDR3 has 15 residues. V lost 3 bases and J 0 bases, leaving 10 bases between the germline ends. The chain combines TRBV4-3 with TRBJ2-3; no clear D gene. This material consisted of PBMCs from blood, taken about 23 months after vaccination. This sequence originates from a man in his fifties or sixties who received an inactivated influenza vaccine. The CDR3 is CASSHTSASTDTQYF. The DNA of the CDR3 is TGCGCCAGCAGCCACACATCCGCTAGCACAGATACGCAGTATTTT.